The following is a T cell receptor beta chain sequence with its context. The data derive from a study of blood T cell repertoires in COVID-19. The Seattle patients joined while their infection was active and were tracked longitudinally afterward. The V gene end was trimmed by 3 bases and the J gene end by 5 bases; junction bases not matched to a gene: 9. CDR1 and CDR2 (germline): KGHSH, LQKENI. The CDR3 totals 15 residues. How the authors handled the data: Researchers report that nucleated cell counts were estimated from reference gene primer amplification. Here immunoSEQ multiplex PCR was the method, and the copy in TCRdb shows in-frame clones only, minus some. V and J calls plus clone size are reproduced from that table; the DNA served to infer D and trimming. The sample has hundreds of thousands of clones, around nine tenths seen once; the top ten hold 7.3%.

This TCR came from a woman aged 70-85 years with COVID-19, enrolled during active disease. The chain links TRBV18 to TRBJ1-2; 7 bases fit TRBD1. The sequenced material came from peripheral blood. CDR3 in DNA: TGTGCCAGCTCACCCTCCCCTGGGACAGAATATGGCTACACCTTC. Its translation: CASSPSPGTEYGYTF.